The 18 T cell receptor beta chains below were found in one sample sequenced in a study of blood T cell repertoires in COVID-19. Using immunoSEQ multiplex PCR, the repertoire was profiled, and TCRdb retains in-frame clones only, with some absent. The sample comprises around 86,000 clones, 80% to 90% of which are singletons, and 7% to 9% rests with the top ten. The sample consisted of peripheral blood. The receptors originated from a human donor with acute or convalescent COVID-19. The donor label of this sample is uncertain.

The chain couples TRBV19 to TRBJ2-3; tentative D call: TRBD2 (6 bases). The ends were cut back, 5 bases at V and 1 base at J, with 13 bases in the middle. CDR1 and CDR2 (germline): LNHDA, SQIVND (reference sequence). The CDR3 has 15 amino acids. DNA for the CDR3: TGTGCCAGTAGTCTCTCGGGGGACCGCACAGATACGCAGTATTTT. Its protein is CASSLSGDRTDTQYF.

V is TRBV28 and J is TRBJ1-5, with unresolved D. Deletions cut 2 bases from V and 9 bases from J, with 11 bases between. CDR1 is MDHEN, CDR2 SYDVKM, per germline. This CDR3 has 13 amino acids. The CDR3 nucleotides are TGTGCCAGCAGTTTAGGGGAGACCAGGCCCCAGCATTTT. This encodes CASSLGETRPQHF.

The J gene is TRBJ1-2, the V gene TRBV29-1; TRBD1 might be the D (5 bases). The CDR3 runs 13 residues. V shed 7 bases and J shed 8 bases, with 20 bases lying between them. CDR1 is SQVTM and CDR2 is ANQGSEA in the germline V gene. In nucleotides, the CDR3 is TGCAGCGCACCGGGTCGGGGGAAGGGCGGCTACACCTTC. Encoded protein: CSAPGRGKGGYTF.

Judged by abundance, this clone is medium-sized. The V call is TRBV4-3, the J call TRBJ2-3; D not certain. V lost 0 bases to trimming and J lost 2 bases, with 9 bases between them. The CDR3 is 15 residues long. CDR1 and CDR2 from the germline V gene are LGHNA and YSLEER. CDR3 nucleotide sequence: TGCGCCAGCAGCCAAGATTTCGAGGACACAGATACGCAGTATTTT. Amino acid sequence: CASSQDFEDTDTQYF.

The V call is TRBV27, the J call TRBJ2-5; 7 bases fit TRBD2. Germline V gives CDR1 MNHEY, CDR2 SMNVEV (reference sequence). The CDR3 sequence is 15 residues long. The V and J ends lost 4 bases and 10 bases, in that order; junction bases with no gene match: 15. In DNA, the CDR3 is TGTGCCAGCAGTTGGAGTAGTTCGGAGGGAGGGGACCAGTACTTC. Its translation is CASSWSSSEGGDQYF.

Here the CDR3 DNA reads TGTGCCAGCACCTCCGGGACAGGTTCCACCCCTTTTTACGAGCAGTACTTC. It yields the protein CASTSGTGSTPFYEQYF. This chain joins TRBV28 and TRBJ2-7, with TRBD1 matching 8 bases. This CDR3 contains 17 residues. V lost 7 bases and J lost 4; bases outside the gene matches: 18. CDR1 MDHEN and CDR2 SYDVKM come from the germline V gene.

The rearrangement links TRBV7-2 to TRBJ1-6; D might be TRBD1 (5 bases). CDR3 length equals 16 residues. V was pared by 1 base and J by 10 bases, with 17 bases between. Germline V lookup: CDR1 SGHTA, CDR2 FQGNSA. CDR3 bases: TGTGCCAGCAGCTTAGGGGCAGGGAGGTTTGGCTCACCCCTCCACTTT. It translates to CASSLGAGRFGSPLHF.

In this sample, this clone turned up a few times. The J gene is TRBJ2-7, the V gene TRBV19; 8 bases are shared with TRBD1. This CDR3 has 13 residues. Germline V gene data show CDR1 as LNHDA and CDR2 as SQIVND (reference sequence). Germline trimming cut 4 bases from V and 2 bases from J; bases unmatched to any gene: 1. In nucleotides, the CDR3 is TGTGCCAGTAGTACGGACAGGGCCTACGAGCAGTACTTC. Its protein is CASSTDRAYEQYF.

V usage is TRBV6-4 and J usage is TRBJ1-2; TRBD1 matches at 8 bases. Trimming cost V 2 bases and J 7 bases; bases outside gene matches: 3. Looked up from germline, CDR1 is MRHNA and CDR2 is SNTAGT. This CDR3 spans 13 amino acids. The CDR3 spells CASSDQGASGYTF. The CDR3 DNA reads as TGTGCCAGCAGTGACCAGGGGGCGAGTGGCTACACCTTC.

CDR3 region: CASSLVRQGREQYF. DNA of the CDR3: TGTGCCAGCAGCCTAGTACGACAGGGTCGCGAGCAGTACTTC. The chain combines TRBV7-8 with TRBJ2-7; TRBD1 matches at 7 bases. V was clipped by 5 bases and J by 6 bases; unmatched bases: 10. The CDR3 totals 14 residues. Per germline, CDR1 SGHVS and CDR2 FQNEAQ.

The chain combines TRBV6-5 with TRBJ1-1; D not certain. CDR1 and CDR2 (germline): MNHEY, SVGAGI. V lost 0 bases to trimming and J lost 5 bases, with 7 bases between them. The CDR3 loop spans 13 amino acids. The CDR3 nucleotides read TGTGCCAGCAGTTACTCGAGGGTTACTGAAGCTTTCTTT. This sequence encodes CASSYSRVTEAFF.

The chain joins TRBV15 to TRBJ2-3; D is uncertain. This CDR3 contains 13 residues. Per the germline V gene, CDR1 is LNHNV and CDR2 is YYDKDF (reference sequence). V lost 1 base to trimming and J lost 5 bases, with 7 bases between them. The CDR3, as DNA: TGTGCCACCAGCAGAGGTTTTAAAGATACGCAGTATTTT. It yields the protein CATSRGFKDTQYF.

V gene TRBV6-5 combines with J gene TRBJ1-2; D gene uncertain. The CDR3 extends over 14 amino acids. Trimming cost V 3 bases and J 6 bases, with 14 bases left between them. The germline V gene has CDR1 MNHEY and CDR2 SVGAGI. CDR3 DNA sequence: TGTGCCAGCAGTTATCGTCGTCGGGAGGATGGCTACACCTTC. Its translation: CASSYRRREDGYTF.

The V and J genes are TRBV27 and TRBJ2-1; 7 positions agree with TRBD1. The V gene end was trimmed by 2 bases and the J gene end by 6 bases; junction bases not matched to a gene: 7. This CDR3 contains 15 residues. Per the germline V gene, CDR1 is MNHEY and CDR2 is SMNVEV (reference sequence). The CDR3, as DNA: TGTGCCAGCAGTTTAAGGGACAGTCGGGTCAATGAGCAGTTCTTC. This encodes CASSLRDSRVNEQFF.

V is TRBV5-1 and J is TRBJ2-3; 8 nucleotides agree with TRBD2. This CDR3 contains 16 residues. The V segment lost 4 bases and the J segment 1 base; nucleotides outside the gene matches: 8. The germline CDR1 and CDR2 sequences are SGHRS and YFSETQ. CDR3 DNA: TGCGCCAGCAGCCCCACCCCGGGGGGGGGCACAGATACGCAGTATTTT. Protein: CASSPTPGGGTDTQYF. The full variable domain, with the rest looked up from reference TRBV5-1 and TRBJ2-3, is KAGVTQTPRYLIKTRGQQVTLSCSPISGHRSVSWYQQTPGQGLQFLFEYFSETQRNKGNFPGRFSGRQFSNSRSEMNVSTLELGDSALYLCASSPTPGGGTDTQYFGPGTRLTVL.

The chain joins TRBV30 to TRBJ2-2; a possible D gene is TRBD2 (6 bases). With 3 bases removed from V and 5 bases from J, the gap between germline ends came to 13 bases. The germline CDR1 and CDR2 sequences are GTSNPN and SVGIG (reference sequence). The CDR3 contains 14 residues. The CDR3: CAWRSEGRTGELFF. The CDR3 bases are TGTGCCTGGAGGTCGGAGGGGAGGACCGGGGAGCTGTTTTTT.

The chain carries TRBV20-1 and TRBJ1-6, with TRBD1 as a possible D gene (5 bases). This CDR3 comprises 15 residues. The ends were cut back, 3 bases at V and 8 bases at J, with 17 bases in the middle. Germline CDR1 is DFQATT and CDR2 is SNEGSKA (reference sequence). The CDR3 spells CSASPGPPNYSPLHF. In DNA form, the CDR3 reads TGCAGTGCTAGTCCAGGGCCCCCAAATTATTCACCCCTCCACTTT.

This chain links TRBV2 with TRBJ1-1, with D possibly TRBD1 on 5 matching bases. Trimming stripped 11 bases from V and 3 bases from J, with 16 bases between. Germline CDR1 reads SNHLY; CDR2 reads FYNNEI. This CDR3 has 13 residues. This chain's CDR3 is CAARPRGYTEAFF. DNA of the CDR3: TGTGCCGCCAGGCCAAGGGGCTACACTGAAGCTTTCTTT.